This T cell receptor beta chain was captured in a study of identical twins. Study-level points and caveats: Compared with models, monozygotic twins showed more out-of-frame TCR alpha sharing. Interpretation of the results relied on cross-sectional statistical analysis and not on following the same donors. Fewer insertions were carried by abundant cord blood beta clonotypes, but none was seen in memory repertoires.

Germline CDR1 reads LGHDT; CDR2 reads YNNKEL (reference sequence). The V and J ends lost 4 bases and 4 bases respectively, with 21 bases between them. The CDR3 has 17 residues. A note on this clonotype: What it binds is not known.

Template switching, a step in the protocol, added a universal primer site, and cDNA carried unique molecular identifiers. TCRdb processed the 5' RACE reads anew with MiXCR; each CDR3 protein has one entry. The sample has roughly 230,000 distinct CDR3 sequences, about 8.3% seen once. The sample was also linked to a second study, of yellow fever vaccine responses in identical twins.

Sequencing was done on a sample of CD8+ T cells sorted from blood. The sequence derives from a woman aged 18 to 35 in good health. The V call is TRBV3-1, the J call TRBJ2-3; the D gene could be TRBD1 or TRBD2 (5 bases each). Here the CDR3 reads CASSPLMGGGGSDTQYF. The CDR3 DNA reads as TGTGCCAGCAGCCCGCTTATGGGTGGGGGTGGGTCAGATACGCAGTATTTT.